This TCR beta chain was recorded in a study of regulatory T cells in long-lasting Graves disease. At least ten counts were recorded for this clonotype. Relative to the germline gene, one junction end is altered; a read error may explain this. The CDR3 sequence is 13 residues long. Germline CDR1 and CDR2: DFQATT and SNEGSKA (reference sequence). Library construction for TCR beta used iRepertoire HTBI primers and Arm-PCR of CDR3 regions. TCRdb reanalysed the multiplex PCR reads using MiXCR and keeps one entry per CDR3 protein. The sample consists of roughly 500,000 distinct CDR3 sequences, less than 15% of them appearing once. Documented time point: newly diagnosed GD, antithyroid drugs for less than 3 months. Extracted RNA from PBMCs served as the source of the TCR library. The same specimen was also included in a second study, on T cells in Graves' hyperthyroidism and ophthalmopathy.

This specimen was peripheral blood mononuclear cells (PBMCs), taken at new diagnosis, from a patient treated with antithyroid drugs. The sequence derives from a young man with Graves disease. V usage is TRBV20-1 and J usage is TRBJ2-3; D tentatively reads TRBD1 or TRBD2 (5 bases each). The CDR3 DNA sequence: TGCAGTGCAAGAGGGCAAACAGGTGATACGCAGTATTTT. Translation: CSARGQTGDTQYF.